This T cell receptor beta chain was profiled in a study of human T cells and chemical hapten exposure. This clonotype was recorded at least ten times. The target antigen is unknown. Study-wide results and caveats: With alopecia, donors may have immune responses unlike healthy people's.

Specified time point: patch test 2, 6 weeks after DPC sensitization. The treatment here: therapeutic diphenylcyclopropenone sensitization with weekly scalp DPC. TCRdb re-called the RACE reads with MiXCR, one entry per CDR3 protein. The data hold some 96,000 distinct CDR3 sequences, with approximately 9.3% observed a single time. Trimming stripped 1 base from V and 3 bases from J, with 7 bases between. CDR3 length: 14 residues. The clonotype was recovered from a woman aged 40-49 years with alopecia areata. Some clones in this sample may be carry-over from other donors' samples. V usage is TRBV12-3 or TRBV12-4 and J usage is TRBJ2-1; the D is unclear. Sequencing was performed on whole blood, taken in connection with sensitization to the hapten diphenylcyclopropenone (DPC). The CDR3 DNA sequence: TGTGCCAGCAGTTTAGTGGGCCTCTACAATGAGCAGTTCTTC. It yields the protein CASSLVGLYNEQFF.